A single sample is the source of the 19 T cell receptor beta chains below, sequenced in a study of blood T cells in healthy people across ages. Through a sample-barcoded 5' primer and a J-beta primer mix, a second PCR was run for 7 to 11 cycles. TCRdb redid the calling of the 5' RACE reads with MiXCR, one entry per CDR3 protein. This table holds hundreds of thousands of distinct CDR3 sequences, under 45% found once. The sequenced material came from blood. The receptors were sampled from a man aged 55 to 70 in good health.

The V gene is TRBV5-5, the J gene TRBJ2-1, with 11 bases that match TRBD2. There are 15 residues in the CDR3. CDR1 is SGHKS and CDR2 is YYEKEE in the germline V gene (reference sequence). Losses at the gene ends were 4 bases for V and 7 bases for J; bases not matched to a gene: 7. This chain's CDR3 is CASSLLAGALNEQFF. CDR3 DNA: TGTGCCAGCAGCCTACTAGCGGGGGCCCTTAATGAGCAGTTCTTC.

The rearrangement uses TRBV5-4 and TRBJ1-4, with D uncertain. The V gene's germline CDR1 is SGHNT and CDR2 YYREEE (reference sequence). This CDR3 has 16 amino acids. The V end was cut by 0 bases, the J end by 2 bases, with 11 bases between. CDR3 coding DNA: TGTGCCAGCAGCTTGGGGCAGGAGTCCACTAATGAAAAACTGTTTTTT. Translating gives CASSLGQESTNEKLFF.

There are a few counts of this clonotype. This chain links TRBV6-1 with TRBJ2-7, with 9 bases fitting TRBD1. Per the germline V gene, CDR1 is MNHNS and CDR2 is SASEGT. The CDR3 is 15 residues long. After removal of 3 bases from V and 3 bases from J, the junction contained 6 bases not matched to a gene. The CDR3 reads CASSDRTGADYEQYF. As DNA, the CDR3 is TGTGCCAGCAGTGATAGGACAGGGGCAGACTACGAGCAGTACTTC.

The V and J genes are TRBV28 and TRBJ2-4; TRBD2 matches at 8 bases. The DNA matches TRBJ2-5 better at its end, which makes the J call doubtful. The CDR3 has 14 residues. Germline-derived CDR1 and CDR2 are MDHEN and SYDVKM. For the CDR3, the DNA is TGTGCCAGCAGTTTACCTGCGGGGGGAGAGACCCAGTACTTC. Its translation: CASSLPAGGETQYF.

This clonotype was recorded a few times. The rearrangement joins TRBV18 to TRBJ2-4, with D tentatively TRBD1 (6 bases). Germline V gene lookup returns CDR1 KGHSH and CDR2 LQKENI. V was clipped by 5 bases and J by 13 bases, with 18 bases between them. The CDR3 extends over 13 amino acids. The CDR3, as DNA: TGTGCCAGCTCAGACAGAGACGAGGGGGAGCAGTACTTC. It codes for CASSDRDEGEQYF.

Regarding this clonotype: This may stem from a read error, because a much larger clone lies one nucleotide away. The V call is TRBV6-1, the J call TRBJ2-7; no clear D gene. The CDR3 runs 14 residues. Germline CDR1 reads MNHNS; CDR2 reads SASEGT. The CDR3 DNA sequence: TGTGCCAACAGTGAAGGGCACGAGAACTACGAGCAGTACTTC. Amino acids: CANSEGHENYEQYF.

This clonotype was counted a few times. DNA for the CDR3: TGTGCCAGCAGTTACTCGACGCAGGGGGACGCAAAACTGTTTTTT. Translated: CASSYSTQGDAKLFF. The V gene is TRBV6-2 or TRBV6-3, the J gene TRBJ1-4; the match to TRBD1 covers 7 bases. Germline-derived CDR1 and CDR2 are MNHEY and SVGEGT. The length of the CDR3 is 15 residues. After removal of 0 bases from V and 10 bases from J, the junction contained 8 bases not matched to a gene.

This chain uses TRBV3-1 with TRBJ2-3; possibly TRBD1 for D (6 bases). Germline CDR1 and CDR2: LGHDT and YNNKEL (reference sequence). The V end was cut by 1 base, the J end by 4 bases, with 18 bases between. The CDR3 length is 17 residues. The CDR3 region has the DNA TGTGCCAGCAGCCAAGGAGGGTACAGGGAAGAGGCAGATACGCAGTATTTT. It codes for CASSQGGYREEADTQYF.

In regard to this clonotype: Germline is not matched at one junction end, which may reflect a read error. The genes are TRBV9 and TRBJ2-7, with D tentatively TRBD1 (6 bases). TRBJ2-5 explains the end of the DNA better; the J call may be wrong. CDR3 length: 16 amino acids. Germline V gives CDR1 SGDLS, CDR2 YYNGEE. The CDR3: CTSSETGTTDGGTQYF. The DNA of the CDR3 is TGTACCAGCAGTGAAACCGGGACAACCGATGGGGGGACCCAGTACTTC.

The rearrangement uses TRBV9 and TRBJ1-2; 9 bases align to TRBD1. The CDR3 consists of 15 residues. J was trimmed by 2 bases and V by 4 bases; bases with no gene match: 6. Germline assignment: CDR1 SGDLS and CDR2 YYNGEE. CDR3 coding DNA: TGTGCCAGCAGCAGGACAGGGGAAAGGAACTATGGCTACACCTTC. It yields the protein CASSRTGERNYGYTF.

Concerning this clonotype itself: One end of the junction is discordant with germline, which a read error may explain. The chain employs TRBV6-6 and TRBJ2-2; 10 bases agree with TRBD2. CDR1 is MNHNY and CDR2 is SVGAGI in the germline V gene (reference sequence). This CDR3 has 16 residues. CDR3: CASSYGASGGTRELFF. Here the CDR3 DNA reads TGTGCCAGCAGTTACGGGGCTAGCGGGGGCACCAGGGAGCTGTTTTTT.

V and J are TRBV6-5 and TRBJ2-1; 16 bases line up with TRBD2. Germline-derived CDR1 and CDR2 are MNHEY and SVGAGI. There are 15 residues in the CDR3. V dropped 5 bases and J dropped 9; count of bases not matched to a gene: 4. Here the CDR3 reads CASSPGTSGGAEQFF. For the CDR3, the DNA is TGTGCCAGCAGTCCCGGGACTAGCGGGGGGGCTGAGCAGTTCTTC.

A few counts support this clonotype. The chain combines TRBV25-1 with TRBJ1-2; D may be TRBD1 (6 bases). The CDR3 sequence is 12 residues long. V lost 3 bases, J lost 8 bases, and 10 bases lay in between. The germline V gene encodes CDR1 MGHDK and CDR2 SYGVNS. The CDR3 loop reads CASSEGARGYTF. The CDR3 DNA reads TGTGCCAGCAGTGAGGGGGCGCGGGGCTACACCTTC.

This sequence joins TRBV10-3 and TRBJ2-5, with TRBD1 matching 7 bases. CDR1 is ENHRY and CDR2 is SYGVKD in the germline V gene. V dropped 9 bases and J dropped 11; count of bases not matched to a gene: 15. The CDR3 consists of 13 residues. CDR3 in amino acids: CAIADRHDGEQYF. CDR3 sequence (DNA): TGTGCCATTGCGGACAGGCACGACGGGGAGCAGTACTTC.

Comments on this clonotype: At one end the junction does not follow the germline gene, possibly because of a read error. The genes are TRBV10-3 and TRBJ2-7; 7 bases are shared with TRBD1. The germline CDR1 and CDR2 sequences are ENHRY and SYGVKD. This CDR3 spans 16 amino acids. CDR3 in DNA: TGTGCCATCAGTGAGGGACCTAGGGGGCTAACCTACAAGCAGTACTTC. Amino acid sequence: CAISEGPRGLTYKQYF.

The chain combines TRBV20-1 with TRBJ1-1; a weak D match, TRBD1 (5 bases). CDR1 is DFQATT, CDR2 SNEGSKA, per germline (reference sequence). The CDR3 runs 13 residues. With 6 bases removed from V and 1 base from J, the gap between germline ends came to 12 bases. The CDR3 sequence: CSAWDRSNTEAFF. The CDR3 DNA is TGCAGTGCATGGGACCGGTCGAACACTGAAGCTTTCTTT.

The genes are TRBV29-1 and TRBJ2-3; weak D call: TRBD2 (6 bases). Deletions cut 6 bases from V and 4 bases from J, with 20 bases between. The CDR3 is made up of 15 amino acids. The germline gives CDR1 SQVTM, CDR2 ANQGSEA. The CDR3 protein is CSVGDSVLAADTQYF. CDR3 DNA: TGCAGCGTCGGCGACTCGGTACTAGCAGCAGATACGCAGTATTTT.

The chain employs TRBV7-2 and TRBJ1-5; D is perhaps TRBD1 (5 bases). V lost 0 bases to trimming and J lost 7 bases, with 10 bases between them. From germline, CDR1 is SGHTA and CDR2 FQGNSA. The CDR3 has 14 amino acids. The CDR3 DNA follows: TGTGCCAGCAGCTTAGCTCCAGGGAGGCAGCCCCAGCATTTT. Amino acid sequence: CASSLAPGRQPQHF.

This chain connects TRBV15 to TRBJ2-7, with 9 bases matching TRBD1. The junction had 8 bases not matched to a gene; V was cut back by 0 bases and J by 2 bases. This CDR3 is 17 amino acids long. Germline lookup yields CDR1 LNHNV and CDR2 YYDKDF (reference sequence). The CDR3 DNA sequence: TGTGCCACCAGCAGAGAGAGGGGGACAGGGTCGCCCTACGAGCAGTACTTC. Translation: CATSRERGTGSPYEQYF.